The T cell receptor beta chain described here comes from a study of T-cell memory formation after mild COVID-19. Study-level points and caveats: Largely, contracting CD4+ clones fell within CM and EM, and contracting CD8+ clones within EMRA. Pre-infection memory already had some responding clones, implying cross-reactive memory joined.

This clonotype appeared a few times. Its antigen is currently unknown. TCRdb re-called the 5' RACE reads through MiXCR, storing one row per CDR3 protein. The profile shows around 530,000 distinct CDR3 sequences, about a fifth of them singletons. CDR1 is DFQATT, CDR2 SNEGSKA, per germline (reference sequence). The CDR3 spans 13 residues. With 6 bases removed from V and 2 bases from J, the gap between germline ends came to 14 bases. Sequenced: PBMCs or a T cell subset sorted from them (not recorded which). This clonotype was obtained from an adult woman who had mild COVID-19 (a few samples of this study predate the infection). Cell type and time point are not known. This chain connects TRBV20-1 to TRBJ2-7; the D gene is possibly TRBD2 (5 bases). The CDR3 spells CSAVPGEPYEQYF. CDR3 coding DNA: TGCAGTGCCGTCCCCGGGGAGCCCTACGAGCAGTACTTC.